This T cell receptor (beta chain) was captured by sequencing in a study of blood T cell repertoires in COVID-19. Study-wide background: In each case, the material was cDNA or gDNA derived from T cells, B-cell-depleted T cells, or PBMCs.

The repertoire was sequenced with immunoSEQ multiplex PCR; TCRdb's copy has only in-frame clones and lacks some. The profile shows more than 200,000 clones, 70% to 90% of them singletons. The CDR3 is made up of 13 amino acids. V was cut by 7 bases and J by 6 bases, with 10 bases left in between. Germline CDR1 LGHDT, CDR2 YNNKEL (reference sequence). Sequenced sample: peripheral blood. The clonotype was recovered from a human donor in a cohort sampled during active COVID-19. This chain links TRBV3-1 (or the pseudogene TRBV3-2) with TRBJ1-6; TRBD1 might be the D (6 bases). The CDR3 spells CASNPQGNSPLHF. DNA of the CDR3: TGTGCCAGCAACCCACAGGGTAATTCACCCCTCCACTTT.